This TCR beta chain appears in the sequencing data of a study of T cell changes during pregnancy in multiple sclerosis. The CDR3 contains 13 residues. Germline loops: CDR1 SGDLS, CDR2 YYNGEE. J lost 6 bases, V lost 0 bases, and 3 bases had no gene match. Measured with immunoSEQ multiplex PCR; TCRdb has only the in-frame clones, and not every one. This sample has approximately 57,000 clones, with about 90% found just once. This chain joins TRBV9 and TRBJ2-7, with TRBD1 identical over 7 bases. The TCR originated in a female donor with multiple sclerosis, enrolled in a pregnancy study. The sample consisted of CD4+ T cells from peripheral blood mononuclear cells, taken in the second trimester of pregnancy. Here the CDR3 DNA reads TGTGCCAGCAGCGTAGAGGACAGGAGCGAGCAGTACTTC. Protein product: CASSVEDRSEQYF.